The 32 T cell receptor beta chains presented below share a single source sample, sequenced in a study of identical twins (dated by TCRdb to the mid-2010s). The library was obtained by 5' RACE. Sequencing was performed on an Illumina HiSeq 2000. In-frame beta chains were kept once TCRdb had trimmed the public reads at Q25 with fastp and called clones with MiXCR. Every distinct CDR3 protein forms one entry, paired with its most common genes and DNA. The sample table records approximately 280,000 distinct CDR3 sequences; more than 6.5% of these occur just once. In total, the top ten clones hold less than 2.5% of the sample. This sample was also put to use in a study of yellow fever vaccine responses in identical twins.

The source material was memory (CD45RO+) T cells sorted from blood. Per the publication, the cell subset or site label means: CD45RO+ enriched T cells. The receptors were sampled from a woman aged 18-29 years in good health.

This clonotype was seen a handful of times. The chain carries TRBV3-1 and TRBJ2-3; 10 bases are shared with TRBD2. The J segment lost 4 bases and the V segment lost 6 bases, leaving 7 bases of the junction unmatched. Germline V lookup: CDR1 LGHDT, CDR2 YNNKEL (reference sequence). The CDR3 runs 15 residues. The CDR3 DNA follows: TGTGCCAGCAGGCCAGCGGGAGGGTGGGCAGATACGCAGTATTTT. It codes for CASRPAGGWADTQYF.

The chain combines TRBV28 with TRBJ2-7; a weak D match, TRBD1 (6 bases). The CDR3 extends over 13 amino acids. In germline, CDR1 is MDHEN, CDR2 SYDVKM. Trimming took 6 bases from V and 4 from J, leaving 13 bases between them. CDR3 nucleotides: TGTGCCAGCAGACCACAGGGCTTGTACGAGCAGTACTTC. Translated, it gives CASRPQGLYEQYF. Filled out from reference TRBV28 and TRBJ2-7, the complete variable domain reads DVKVTQSSRYLVKRTGEKVFLECVQDMDHENMFWYRQDPGLGLRLIYFSYDVKMKEKGDIPEGYSVSREKKERFSLILESASTNQTSMYLCASRPQGLYEQYFGPGTRLTVT.

Many counts were recorded for this clonotype. This chain joins TRBV27 and TRBJ2-7; tentative D call: TRBD1 (6 bases). The CDR3 is 14 residues long. Deletions cut 4 bases from V and 5 bases from J, with 15 bases between. Germline V CDR1 and CDR2: MNHEY, SMNVEV (reference sequence). The CDR3 protein is CASSSTGSPHEQYV. CDR3 nucleotide sequence: TGTGCCAGCAGTTCGACAGGTTCCCCCCACGAGCAGTACGTC.

The table lists this clonotype with many counts. This CDR3 is CASSPGTGFEQYV. The CDR3 nucleotides read TGTGCCAGCAGTCCCGGGACAGGGTTCGAGCAGTACGTC. The gene calls are TRBV12-3 or TRBV12-4 and TRBJ2-7; 9 nucleotides line up with TRBD1. The CDR3 has 13 amino acids. V lost 5 bases, J lost 6 bases, and 5 bases stayed unmatched.

This clonotype was seen repeatedly, ten times or more. J is TRBJ2-1 and V is TRBV5-1; perhaps TRBD2 as D (8 bases). The V gene's germline CDR1 is SGHRS and CDR2 YFSETQ. Trimming shortened V by 3 bases and J by 2 bases, and 12 bases separated the two germline ends. The CDR3 has 15 amino acids. The CDR3 is CASSSGRGPYNEQFF. The CDR3 nucleotides are TGCGCCAGCAGCTCCGGGAGGGGGCCCTACAATGAGCAGTTCTTC.

This clonotype occurred a few times. The DNA of the CDR3 is TGCGCCAGCAGCTTGGCCCAAAAACACCCCCTCGGGGCCTGGAGCACAGATACGCAGTATTTT. It codes for CASSLAQKHPLGAWSTDTQYF. The V and J genes are TRBV5-1 and TRBJ2-3; D may be TRBD1 or TRBD2 (5 bases each). Germline lookup yields CDR1 SGHRS and CDR2 YFSETQ. The CDR3 extends over 21 amino acids. Trimming removed 0 bases from V and 0 bases from J, with 26 bases in between.

The CDR3, as DNA: TGTGCCAGCGCCGGTTACGGGGATGGCAATCAGCCCCAGCATTTT. Its translation: CASAGYGDGNQPQHF. This chain uses TRBV28 with TRBJ1-5; D is undetermined. Trimming cost V 8 bases and J 2 bases, with 16 bases left between them. Germline CDR1 is MDHEN and CDR2 is SYDVKM. The CDR3 runs to 15 residues.

This clonotype appeared a few times. It is likely a read error, because the conserved phenylalanine at the end of the CDR3 is missing. The chain joins TRBV5-1 to TRBJ1-4; 9 bases are a match to TRBD1. The CDR3 extends over 15 amino acids. The germline gives CDR1 SGHRS, CDR2 YFSETQ. V shed 4 bases, J shed 3 bases, and the junction held 4 bases outside the gene matches. The CDR3 nucleotides read TGCGCCAGCAGCAGGGACAGGGTCCCTAATGAAAAACTGTTTTCT. This sequence encodes CASSRDRVPNEKLFS.

The gene calls are TRBV28 and TRBJ1-1, with TRBD1 matching over 9 bases. V was clipped by 4 bases and J by 0 bases; unmatched bases: 9. In germline, CDR1 is MDHEN, CDR2 SYDVKM. The CDR3 has 17 amino acids. This chain's CDR3 is CASSSPGQGGLNTEAFF. Written as DNA, the CDR3 is TGTGCCAGCAGTTCGCCGGGACAGGGAGGTTTGAACACTGAAGCTTTCTTT.

V usage is TRBV29-1 and J usage is TRBJ2-7, with D perhaps given as TRBD1 or TRBD2 (5 bases each). V shed 5 bases and J shed 3 bases, with 14 bases lying between them. CDR1 is SQVTM and CDR2 is ANQGSEA in the germline V gene. There are 13 residues in the CDR3. For the CDR3, the DNA is TGCAGCGTTCGCTTCAGGGACCTCTACGAGCAGTACTTC. This sequence encodes CSVRFRDLYEQYF.

This clonotype has only a few counts. The chain is built from TRBV6-2 or TRBV6-3 and TRBJ1-3, with D perhaps TRBD1 (6 bases). This CDR3 comprises 15 residues. V lost 5 bases to trimming and J lost 0 bases, with 11 bases between them. The germline CDR1 and CDR2 sequences are MNHEY and SVGEGT. CDR3 DNA sequence: TGTGCCAGCAGTAACCCGACAGGCTCTGGAAACACCATATATTTT. It yields the protein CASSNPTGSGNTIYF.

In its sample, this clonotype was seen a few times. The junction differs from germline at one of its ends, possibly a read error. The rearrangement joins TRBV6-5 to TRBJ2-7, with D unclear. Per germline, CDR1 MNHEY and CDR2 SVGAGI. The length of the CDR3 is 11 residues. CDR3: CASSYSHEQYF. CDR3 in DNA: TGTGCCAGCAGTTACTCCCACGAGCAGTACTTC.

Concerning this clonotype: This clone may be a read error of a much larger clone one base away. The chain has TRBV12-3 or TRBV12-4 and TRBJ2-7, with 8 bases lining up with TRBD2. The CDR3 runs to 14 residues. The junction had 8 bases not matched to a gene; V was cut back by 4 bases and J by 6 bases. CDR3 sequence: CASSSLAVLCEQYF. CDR3 nucleotides: TGTGCCAGCAGTTCACTAGCGGTTCTCTGCGAGCAGTACTTC.

V gene TRBV7-2 combines with J gene TRBJ2-1; TRBD2 matches 11 bases. The CDR3 is 15 residues long. After removal of 6 bases from V and 7 bases from J, the junction contained 8 bases not matched to a gene. CDR1 and CDR2 from the germline V gene are SGHTA and FQGNSA. CDR3 sequence reads: CASSLRLAGKNEQFF. The CDR3 DNA reads TGTGCCAGCAGTCTCCGACTAGCGGGAAAGAATGAGCAGTTCTTC.

A few counts support this clonotype. This rearrangement joins TRBV5-6 to TRBJ2-7, with D perhaps matching TRBD1 (6 bases). Germline V CDR1 and CDR2: SGHDT, YYEEEE. V was pared by 4 bases and J by 6 bases, with 20 bases between. The CDR3 has 15 residues. CDR3 in DNA: TGTGCCAGCAGCCCAAGCAGGGGAGCTCCCTCCGAGCAGTACTTC. Amino acid sequence: CASSPSRGAPSEQYF. The whole variable domain, filled in from reference TRBV5-6 and TRBJ2-7, reads DAGVTQSPTHLIKTRGQQVTLRCSPKSGHDTVSWYQQALGQGPQFIFQYYEEEERQRGNFPDRFSGHQFPNYSSELNVNALLLGDSALYLCASSPSRGAPSEQYFGPGTRLTVT.

The chain couples TRBV20-1 to TRBJ1-5; D might be TRBD1 (5 bases). Germline assignment: CDR1 DFQATT and CDR2 SNEGSKA (reference sequence). V shed 6 bases and J shed 0 bases, with 21 bases lying between them. CDR3 size: 17 residues. The DNA for the CDR3 is TGCAGTGCCAAACGGGACGGAGGATTCTATAGCAATCAGCCCCAGCATTTT. Its protein product is CSAKRDGGFYSNQPQHF.

There are a few counts of this clonotype. CDR3 residues: CASCRDRGDTEAFF. The CDR3 DNA follows: TGTGCCAGCTGCCGGGACAGAGGGGATACTGAAGCTTTCTTT. The chain joins TRBV7-8 to TRBJ1-1; TRBD1 matches at 7 bases. The CDR3 length is 14 residues. Germline lookup yields CDR1 SGHVS and CDR2 FQNEAQ. V was clipped by 8 bases and J by 5 bases; unmatched bases: 11.

As concerns this clonotype: A single base separates this from a much larger clone, so it may be a read error. The gene calls are TRBV18 and TRBJ2-2; D is perhaps TRBD2 (6 bases). The CDR3 runs 14 residues. Germline V gives CDR1 KGHSH, CDR2 LQKENI. V shed 4 bases and J shed 0 bases, with 6 bases lying between them. This CDR3 reads CASSRLANTGELFF. In DNA, the CDR3 is TGTGCCAGCTCACGACTAGCGAACACCGGGGAGCTGTTTTTT.

V usage is TRBV5-1 and J usage is TRBJ1-4; 10 bases match TRBD1. Germline V gene data show CDR1 as SGHRS and CDR2 as YFSETQ. The J segment lost 5 bases and the V segment lost 0 bases, leaving 7 bases of the junction unmatched. The CDR3 has 17 amino acids. The CDR3 protein is CASSLAQRDRGNEKLFF. The CDR3, as DNA: TGCGCCAGCAGCTTGGCCCAAAGGGACAGGGGAAATGAAAAACTGTTTTTT.

V usage is TRBV2 and J usage is TRBJ2-1; D uncertain. The CDR3 is 15 residues long. Trimming stripped 2 bases from V and 0 bases from J, with 8 bases between. Per germline, CDR1 SNHLY and CDR2 FYNNEI. CDR3: CASSEQRSSYNEQFF. The DNA for the CDR3 is TGTGCCAGCAGTGAACAGAGGAGCTCCTACAATGAGCAGTTCTTC. Based on the CDR3 plus reference TRBV2 and TRBJ2-1, the full variable domain is EPEVTQTPSHQVTQMGQEVILRCVPISNHLYFYWYRQILGQKVEFLVSFYNNEISEKSEIFDDQFSVERPDGSNFTLKIRSTKLEDSAMYFCASSEQRSSYNEQFFGPGTRLTVL.

This clonotype was counted a few times. A junction end diverges from the germline sequence, so it may reflect a read error. The J gene is TRBJ2-7, the V gene TRBV5-1; 10 nucleotides line up with TRBD1. In germline, CDR1 is SGHRS, CDR2 YFSETQ. The CDR3 has 14 residues. The CDR3 sequence: CASSEGQGMNEQYF. The CDR3 nucleotides are TGCGCCAGCAGCGAGGGACAGGGGATGAACGAGCAGTATTTC.

In its sample, this clonotype was seen many times. V is TRBV25-1 and J is TRBJ2-5; D is possibly TRBD1 (6 bases). In germline, CDR1 is MGHDK, CDR2 SYGVNS. The V and J ends lost 4 bases and 0 bases respectively, with 15 bases between them. CDR3 length: 16 amino acids. The CDR3 DNA is TGTGCCAGCAGTGGAAGGACAGCAAGGGACCAAGAGACCCAGTACTTC. Its protein product is CASSGRTARDQETQYF.

The rearrangement joins TRBV28 to TRBJ2-1, with 12 bases aligning to TRBD2. The CDR3 runs to 17 residues. Per the germline V gene, CDR1 is MDHEN and CDR2 is SYDVKM. V lost 1 base and J lost 8; bases outside the gene matches: 9. The CDR3 protein is CASSLFPLAGGHDEQFF. The CDR3, as DNA: TGTGCCAGCAGTTTATTCCCACTAGCGGGAGGCCACGATGAGCAGTTCTTC.

The V and J genes are TRBV6-1 and TRBJ1-5; TRBD1 matches 7 bases. Trimming removed 6 bases from V and 5 bases from J; junction bases left unmatched: 10. Per the germline V gene, CDR1 is MNHNS and CDR2 is SASEGT. The length of the CDR3 is 15 residues. CDR3 in amino acids: CASSSAGQSYQPQHF. The CDR3 DNA is TGTGCCAGCAGCTCGGCGGGACAGTCTTATCAGCCCCAGCATTTT.

V is TRBV6-1 and J is TRBJ2-3; 9 bases match TRBD2. Germline V gene data show CDR1 as MNHNS and CDR2 as SASEGT. CDR3 length: 15 residues. Trimming removed 8 bases from V and 1 base from J; junction bases left unmatched: 7. Here the CDR3 reads CASAEREVRTDTQYF. The CDR3 nucleotides read TGTGCCAGCGCGGAGCGGGAGGTTCGCACAGATACGCAGTATTTT.

This chain connects TRBV12-5 to TRBJ2-6, with D possibly being TRBD1 (6 bases). Per the germline V gene, CDR1 is LGHNT and CDR2 is FRNRAP. This CDR3 region has 15 residues. The V end lost 1 base, the J end lost 3 bases, and 7 bases lay between the germline ends. This CDR3 is CASGLAGVGANVLTF. CDR3 in DNA: TGTGCTAGTGGTTTGGCAGGGGTTGGGGCCAACGTCCTGACTTTC.

This clonotype was counted many times. The chain couples TRBV6-1 to TRBJ1-6; the D is unclear. From germline, CDR1 is MNHNS and CDR2 SASEGT. Trimming shortened V by 4 bases and J by 6 bases, and 16 bases separated the two germline ends. This CDR3 is 16 amino acids long. CDR3 amino acids: CASSVDPRMSNSPLHF. The CDR3 nucleotides read TGTGCCAGCAGTGTGGACCCCCGCATGAGTAATTCACCCCTCCACTTT.

This clonotype was detected ten times or more. The chain uses TRBV6-4 and TRBJ2-3; 7 bases align to TRBD1. V dropped 2 bases and J dropped 4; count of bases not matched to a gene: 9. Germline lookup yields CDR1 MRHNA and CDR2 SNTAGT. The CDR3 extends over 16 amino acids. CDR3 DNA sequence: TGTGCCAGCAGTGACGTCGGGACAGATAGTCCAGATACGCAGTATTTT. This encodes CASSDVGTDSPDTQYF.

The chain uses TRBV10-2 and TRBJ2-3, with 14 bases matching TRBD2. Germline-derived CDR1 and CDR2 are WSHSY and SAAADI. The ends lost 6 bases at V and 4 bases at J; junction bases unmatched: 6. The CDR3 spans 16 residues. The CDR3 DNA reads as TGCGCCAGCAGGCCGACTAGCGGGGGGGCCGCAGATACGCAGTATTTT. Translation: CASRPTSGGAADTQYF.

In this sample, this clonotype turned up a few times. The rearrangement links TRBV20-1 to TRBJ2-5, with TRBD2 matching over 10 bases. CDR3 size: 13 residues. V shed 7 bases and J 5 bases; nucleotides not matched to a gene: 7. Per germline, CDR1 DFQATT and CDR2 SNEGSKA (reference sequence). Written as DNA, the CDR3 is TGCAGTGGAAAGCGGGGGGGCATCGAGACCCAGTACTTC. Translation: CSGKRGGIETQYF.

This clonotype was seen a few times. The rearrangement joins TRBV5-1 to TRBJ2-5; 12 bases fit TRBD2. The V and J ends lost 0 bases and 5 bases, in that order; junction bases with no gene match: 2. The CDR3 totals 15 residues. Germline CDR1 and CDR2: SGHRS and YFSETQ. CDR3 in DNA: TGCGCCAGCAGCTTGGTTGGGACTAGCGGGGAGACCCAGTACTTC. This sequence encodes CASSLVGTSGETQYF.

This sequence joins TRBV7-8 and TRBJ1-5; 8 bases are shared with TRBD1. Germline V gene sequence: CDR1 SGHVS, CDR2 FQNEAQ. V gave up 1 base and J gave up 4 bases; unmatched junction bases: 3. The CDR3 runs to 15 residues. This CDR3 reads CASSLDRGFNQPQHF. The CDR3 nucleotides read TGTGCCAGCAGCTTAGACAGGGGGTTTAATCAGCCCCAGCATTTT.